This T cell receptor (beta chain) emerged from a study of blood T cell repertoires in COVID-19. Study-level information: From the United States, Italy and Spain came samples of acute and convalescent COVID-19. The analysed material was cDNA or gDNA that came from T cells, B-cell-depleted T cells, or PBMCs.

Original data processing: How many nucleated cells were present was estimated from reference gene primer amplification. Sequencing used immunoSEQ multiplex PCR; TCRdb keeps in-frame clones, though not all of them. V and J calls plus clone size are reproduced from that table; the DNA served to infer D and trimming. The sample consists of almost 90,000 clones, less than 95% of them appearing once. Enrolment of Seattle patients took place during active infection, and they were followed longitudinally. Germline-derived CDR1 and CDR2 are SGHVS and FNYEAQ. This CDR3 is built from 14 residues. In the case of this clone: A read error may produce the germline difference seen at one junction end.

The specimen was peripheral blood. This TCR came from a man younger than 30 with COVID-19, enrolled during active disease. The chain joins TRBV7-6 to TRBJ2-2; 9 nucleotides agree with TRBD2. The CDR3 here is CASTLAGAVGELFF. The DNA of the CDR3 is TGTGCCAGCACCTTAGCGGGAGCCGTCGGGGAGCTGTTTTTT.